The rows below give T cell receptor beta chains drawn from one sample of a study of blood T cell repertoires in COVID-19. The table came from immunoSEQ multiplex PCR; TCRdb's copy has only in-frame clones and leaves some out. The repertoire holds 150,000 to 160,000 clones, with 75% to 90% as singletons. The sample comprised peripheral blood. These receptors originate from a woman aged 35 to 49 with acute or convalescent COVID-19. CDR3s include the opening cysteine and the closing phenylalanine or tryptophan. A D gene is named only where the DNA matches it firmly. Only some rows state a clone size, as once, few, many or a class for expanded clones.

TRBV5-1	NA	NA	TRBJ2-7	CASSLDTGPPYEQYF	TGCGCCAGCAGCTTGGATACAGGGCCTCCATACGAGCAGTACTTC
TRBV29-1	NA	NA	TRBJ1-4	CSVTEQNNEKVFF	TGCAGCGTTACAGAACAGAATAATGAAAAAGTGTTTTTT
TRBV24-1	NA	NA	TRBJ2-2	CATSDLTPRGTATGELFF	TGTGCCACCAGTGATTTAACCCCCCGGGGGACAGCCACCGGGGAGCTGTTTTTT
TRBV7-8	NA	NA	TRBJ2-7	CASSLDTPLGFEQYF	TGTGCCAGCAGCCTGGACACTCCTCTGGGTTTCGAGCAGTACTTC
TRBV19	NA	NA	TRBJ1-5	CASTLKGDSNQPQHF	TGTGCCAGTACCCTTAAAGGGGATAGCAATCAGCCCCAGCATTTT
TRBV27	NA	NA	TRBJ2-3	CASSPWDWGTDTQYF	TGTGCCAGCAGTCCCTGGGACTGGGGCACAGATACGCAGTATTTT
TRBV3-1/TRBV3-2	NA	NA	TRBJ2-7	CASIGRGDEQYF	TGTGCCAGCATTGGAAGGGGCGACGAGCAGTACTTC
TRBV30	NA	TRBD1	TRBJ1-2	CAWRGQAAYGYTF	TGTGCCTGGAGGGGACAGGCAGCCTATGGCTACACCTTC
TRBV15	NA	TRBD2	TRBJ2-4	CATSRDSGGNIQYF	TGTGCCACCAGCAGAGATTCGGGGGGAAACATTCAGTACTTC
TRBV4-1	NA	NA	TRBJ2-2	CASSQGVLTNTGELFF	TGCGCCAGCAGCCAAGGAGTCCTGACGAACACCGGGGAGCTGTTTTTT
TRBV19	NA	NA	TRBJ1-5	CASSVRGGVQPQHF	TGTGCCAGTAGTGTAAGGGGGGGCGTTCAGCCCCAGCATTTT
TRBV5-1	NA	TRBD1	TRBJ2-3	CASNWRGTGTDTQYF	TGCGCCAGCAATTGGAGGGGGACAGGGACAGATACGCAGTATTTT
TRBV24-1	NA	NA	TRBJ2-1	CATSDLKGEGSYNEQFF	TGTGCCACCAGTGATTTAAAGGGGGAGGGCTCCTACAATGAGCAGTTCTTC
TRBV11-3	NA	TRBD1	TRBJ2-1	CASSPDRGYNEQFF	TGTGCCAGCAGCCCCGACAGGGGTTACAATGAGCAGTTCTTC
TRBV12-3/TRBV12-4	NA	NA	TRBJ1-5	CASSFDRNQPQHF	TGTGCCAGCAGTTTCGACAGAAATCAGCCCCAGCATTTT
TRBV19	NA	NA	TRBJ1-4	CASSLDGGNNEKLFF	TGTGCCAGTAGTTTGGACGGAGGAAATAATGAAAAACTGTTTTTT
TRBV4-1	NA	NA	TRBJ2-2	CASSQVFSTGELFF	TGCGCCAGCAGCCAAGTTTTCAGCACCGGGGAGCTGTTTTTT
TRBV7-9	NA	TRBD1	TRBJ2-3	CASSERDRVLATDTQYF	TGTGCCAGCAGCGAACGGGACAGGGTATTGGCCACAGATACGCAGTATTTT
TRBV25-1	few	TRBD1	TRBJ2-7	CASSPLGGTGLYF	TGTGCCAGCTCCCCTCTTGGCGGGACAGGGCTGTACTTC
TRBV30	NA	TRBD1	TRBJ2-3	CAWSRDSLTDTQYF	TGTGCCTGGAGCCGGGACAGCCTCACAGATACGCAGTATTTT